These 9 T cell receptor beta chains originate from one sample sequenced in a study of blood T cells in healthy people across ages. Combining a sample-barcoded 5' primer with a J-beta primer mix, a second PCR ran for roughly 6 to 12 cycles. TCRdb fed the 5' RACE reads into MiXCR, producing one record per CDR3 protein. The sample includes 1,800,000 or so distinct CDR3 sequences, approximately 39% of them seen just once. The sample comprised blood. These receptors were taken from a human donor in good health.

The chain combines TRBV7-2 with TRBJ1-3, with TRBD1 as a possible D gene (5 bases). The CDR3 has 16 amino acids. CDR1 is SGHTA, CDR2 FQGNSA, per germline. Trimming removed 3 bases from V and 3 bases from J, with 15 bases in between. CDR3 DNA: TGTGCCAGCAGCTTTTTACCGGGACTAGGTGGAAACACCATATATTTT. It specifies CASSFLPGLGGNTIYF.

This clonotype was counted between two and nine times. The chain has TRBV7-9 and TRBJ2-3; 9 bases line up with TRBD1. The CDR3 is 18 residues long. With 3 bases clipped from V and 2 bases from J, the junction kept 12 bases outside the gene matches. Germline V gives CDR1 SEHNR, CDR2 FQNEAQ (reference sequence). For the CDR3, the DNA is TGTGCCAGCAGCTTCTACAGGGGGCGGGACGGTGTCACAGATACGCAGTATTTT. Translation: CASSFYRGRDGVTDTQYF.

The chain carries TRBV11-3 and TRBJ2-6; possible D gene TRBD2, 6 bases. The CDR3 length is 15 residues. Germline loops: CDR1 SGHNT, CDR2 YENEEA. V lost 9 bases, J lost 4 bases, and 16 bases lay in between. CDR3 nucleotides: TGTGCCAGTAGTTACAGGACTACCGGGGCCAACGTCCTGACTTTC. This encodes CASSYRTTGANVLTF.

The chain couples TRBV12-3 or TRBV12-4 to TRBJ2-3; 8 bases fit TRBD2. The CDR3 contains 15 residues. V lost 1 base to trimming and J lost 5 bases; unmatched junction nucleotides: 5. In nucleotides, the CDR3 is TGTGCCAGCAGTTTAGACGGGGGGGCCAGAGATACGCAGTATTTT. It encodes CASSLDGGARDTQYF.

Turning to this clonotype: Likely a read error: the CDR3 ends without its conserved phenylalanine or tryptophan. This sequence joins TRBV12-5 and TRBJ1-2, with 8 bases that match TRBD1. J gave up 6 bases and V 1 base, and 7 bases lay outside the gene matches. CDR1 is LGHNT, CDR2 FRNRAP, per germline. CDR3 length equals 15 residues. The CDR3 sequence: CASGLGTGLIDGYTC. CDR3 DNA: TGTGCTAGTGGTTTGGGGACAGGGCTAATTGATGGCTACACCTGC.

This sequence joins TRBV20-1 and TRBJ2-4; unclear D gene. Germline assignment: CDR1 DFQATT and CDR2 SNEGSKA (reference sequence). Deletions cut 0 bases from V and 4 bases from J, with 7 bases between. This CDR3 spans 13 amino acids. DNA of the CDR3: TGCAGTGCTAGAGATCGTCAGAAAAACATTCAGTACTTC. It translates to CSARDRQKNIQYF.

Comment on this clonotype: A junction boundary mismatches the germline segment, possibly from a read error. This chain uses TRBV12-3 or TRBV12-4 with TRBJ1-2; no clear D gene. The CDR3 length is 14 residues. The CDR3 reads CAGSREEGLYGYTF. The CDR3 nucleotides are TGTGCCGGCAGCCGGGAGGAAGGGCTCTATGGCTACACCTTC.

V gene TRBV7-2 combines with J gene TRBJ2-4; 9 bases line up with TRBD1. Germline CDR1 reads SGHTA; CDR2 reads FQGNSA. The CDR3 contains 17 residues. Trimming cost V 1 base and J 3 bases; bases outside gene matches: 7. The CDR3 sequence: CASSLVHTGGVKNIQYF. CDR3 DNA sequence: TGTGCCAGCAGCTTAGTTCATACAGGGGGCGTCAAAAACATTCAGTACTTC.

This clonotype was observed at least ten times. V and J are TRBV5-1 and TRBJ2-1; 7 bases are shared with TRBD1. The CDR3 length is 12 residues. The V gene's germline CDR1 is SGHRS and CDR2 YFSETQ. With 5 bases clipped from V and 8 bases from J, the junction kept 4 bases outside the gene matches. The CDR3 DNA is TGCGCCAGCAGTCCAGGGGGACATGAGCAGTTCTTC. Translation: CASSPGGHEQFF.